The rows below give T cell receptor beta chains drawn from one sample of a study of cytomegalovirus exposure and HLA in healthy donors. The repertoire was sequenced with immunoSEQ multiplex PCR; TCRdb's copy has only in-frame clones and lacks some. This sample yields 180,000 or so clones, of which 55% to 65% are seen a single time; over 2.5% belongs to the top ten. Sequencing input: PBMCs. These receptors came from a man aged 40-50 years in good health and CMV-seronegative. Each CDR3 is given with its conserved first and last residue. A D gene is named only where the DNA matches it firmly. Clone size is shown for a subset of rows, as once, few, many or a class of expanded clone.

>few|TRBJ1-1|-|TRBV10-3
TGTGCCATCAACACCGGGAGGTCGAACACTGAAGCTTTCTTT
CAINTGRSNTEAFF
>-|TRBJ1-6|TRBD1|TRBV7-9
TGTGCCAGCAGCCAGAACAGGGGGCGAGGTAATTCACCCCTCCACTTT
CASSQNRGRGNSPLHF
>few|TRBJ1-5|-|TRBV19
TGTGCCAGTAGAACAGGGTCGAGGCAGCCCCAGCATTTT
CASRTGSRQPQHF
>-|TRBJ2-2|-|TRBV11-3
TGTGCCAGCAGCTCACAGGGTGCAGGGCTCAGCGGGGAGCTGTTTTTT
CASSSQGAGLSGELFF
>-|TRBJ2-2|TRBD2|TRBV5-1
TGCGCCAGCAGCGGGGGGGACCCGAACACCGGGGAGCTGTTTTTT
CASSGGDPNTGELFF
>-|TRBJ1-5|-|TRBV19
TGTGCCAGTAGTATAGTTACAGGGAACAGCAATCAGCCCCAGCATTTT
CASSIVTGNSNQPQHF
>-|TRBJ1-3|TRBD1|TRBV29-1
TGCAGCGTAAAACAGGGGGACGGAAACACCATATATTTT
CSVKQGDGNTIYF
>-|TRBJ1-5|-|TRBV6-1
TGTGCCAGTCAGGGGATCAATCAGCCCCAGCATTTT
CASQGINQPQHF
>-|TRBJ1-6|-|TRBV10-2
TGCGCCAGCAGTGAGTCGCGGTCACCCCTCCACTTT
CASSESRSPLHF
>few|TRBJ2-1|-|TRBV5-4
TGTGCCAGCAGCTTCTTTTCTAACAATGAGCAGTTCTTC
CASSFFSNNEQFF
>-|TRBJ2-3|TRBD2|TRBV4-2
TGTGCCAGCAGCCCCCGCCGCGGACTAGCGGGGCCGGATACGCAGTATTTT
CASSPRRGLAGPDTQYF
>-|TRBJ2-7|TRBD2|TRBV19
TGTGCCAGTAGTTCTAGCGGATCGCCGGTCTACGAGCAGTACTTC
CASSSSGSPVYEQYF
>few|TRBJ2-7|TRBD1|TRBV5-1
TGCGCCAGCAGCTTGGGAGGGACAGGGGAAACCTACGAGCAGTACTTC
CASSLGGTGETYEQYF
>-|TRBJ2-7|-|TRBV11-2
TGTGCCAGCAGCGGGACTGCCGGCTCCTACGAGCAGTACTTC
CASSGTAGSYEQYF
>-|TRBJ1-5|-|TRBV28
TGTGCCACCAAAGCCCCGGGAAATCAGCCCCAGCATTTT
CATKAPGNQPQHF
>-|TRBJ2-5|-|TRBV2
TGTGCCAGCAACAGGGGGAGGGCCGGATCAACTGAGACCCAGTACTTC
CASNRGRAGSTETQYF
>once|TRBJ2-2|TRBD2|TRBV7-9
TGTTCCAGCAGCTTAGCGTCGTTGCGGGGGGGCAGCACCGGGGAGCTGTTTTTT
CSSSLASLRGGSTGELFF
>few|TRBJ1-5|TRBD1|TRBV10-2
TGCGCCAGCAGTGGACAGGGGATCAATCAGCCCCAGCATTTT
CASSGQGINQPQHF
>few|TRBJ2-5|TRBD1|TRBV11-2
TGTGCCAGCAGCTCCGAAGGGGGCAGAGCACAAGAGACCCAGTACTTC
CASSSEGGRAQETQYF
>-|TRBJ1-3|-|TRBV25-1
TGTGCCAGCAGTGAATCCACAGGGACTGGAAACACCATATATTTT
CASSESTGTGNTIYF
>few|TRBJ2-2|-|TRBV5-1
TGCGCCAGCAGCCCCCTGGCGGTGAGGAACACCGGGGAGCTGTTTTTT
CASSPLAVRNTGELFF
>-|TRBJ1-1|-|TRBV9
TGTGCCAGCAGCCGGACAGATGCGAACACTGAAGCTTTCTTT
CASSRTDANTEAFF
>-|TRBJ1-2|TRBD1|TRBV6-6
TGTGCCAGCAGAACAGGGGGGTCGTTCTATGGCTACACCTTC
CASRTGGSFYGYTF
>-|TRBJ2-7|-|TRBV5-4
TGTGCCAGCAGAGTCTGGGGCAGTTCCTACGAGCAGTACTTC
CASRVWGSSYEQYF